Below are 8 T cell receptor beta chains sequenced from a single sample in a study of blood T cells in healthy people across ages. Primed by a sample-barcoded 5' primer and a J-beta primer mix, a second PCR proceeded for 7 to 11 cycles. TCRdb fed the 5' RACE reads into MiXCR, producing one record per CDR3 protein. Of just under 900,000 distinct CDR3 sequences in the sample, 29% were seen once. The sequenced sample was blood. Every receptor here comes from a woman over 75 in good health.

The rearrangement uses TRBV7-9 and TRBJ1-2; perhaps TRBD1 as D (5 bases). The CDR3 consists of 15 residues. The V and J ends lost 5 bases and 8 bases respectively, with 21 bases between them. Germline V gene sequence: CDR1 SEHNR, CDR2 FQNEAQ (reference sequence). This chain's CDR3 is CASSQVEGRAGGYTF. The CDR3 DNA is TGTGCCAGCAGCCAAGTCGAGGGCAGGGCGGGCGGCTACACCTTC.

In this sample, this clonotype turned up many times. V usage is TRBV28 and J usage is TRBJ2-2; 7 positions match TRBD1. This CDR3 has 15 amino acids. CDR1 is MDHEN, CDR2 SYDVKM, per germline. With V trimmed by 6 bases and J by 3 bases, 7 bases remained unmatched. Here the CDR3 reads CASSTPQGDTGELFF. The CDR3 nucleotides are TGTGCCAGCAGCACGCCGCAGGGGGACACCGGGGAGCTGTTTTTT.

The chain combines TRBV20-1 with TRBJ1-5; possibly TRBD1 for D (5 bases). Germline V lookup: CDR1 DFQATT, CDR2 SNEGSKA (reference sequence). V lost 2 bases and J 3 bases, leaving 11 bases between the germline ends. This CDR3 comprises 14 residues. CDR3 amino acids: CSARRPGLNQPQHF. For the CDR3, the DNA is TGCAGTGCTAGAAGGCCAGGGCTCAATCAGCCCCAGCATTTT.

This clonotype was observed at least ten times. V and J are TRBV4-3 and TRBJ2-3; 7 bases line up with TRBD1. Germline V CDR1 and CDR2: LGHNA, YSLEER. Trimming removed 5 bases from V and 0 bases from J; junction bases left unmatched: 14. The CDR3 consists of 18 residues. CDR3 protein: CASSNLPGTVDSTDTQYF. The CDR3 nucleotides read TGCGCCAGCAGCAATTTACCCGGGACAGTAGATAGCACAGATACGCAGTATTTT.

This clonotype was seen ten or more times. This chain's CDR3 is CSPTPAGIRDTQYF. The CDR3 DNA is TGCAGCCCTACCCCCGCGGGGATCCGAGATACGCAGTATTTT. This chain links TRBV20-1 with TRBJ2-3, with D perhaps matching TRBD2 (6 bases). This CDR3 contains 14 residues. The V gene's germline CDR1 is DFQATT and CDR2 SNEGSKA (reference sequence).

The V call is TRBV5-1, the J call TRBJ1-1; TRBD1 might be the D (5 bases). Germline CDR1 reads SGHRS; CDR2 reads YFSETQ. V was cut by 1 base and J by 0 bases, with 10 bases left in between. This CDR3 has 15 residues. The CDR3 region is CASSLQRGMNTEAFF. For the CDR3, the DNA is TGCGCCAGCAGCTTGCAGAGGGGCATGAACACTGAAGCTTTCTTT.

For this clonotype: Possible read error: a much larger clone is one base away. V is TRBV12-3 or TRBV12-4 and J is TRBJ2-5; 7 positions match TRBD2. J was trimmed by 4 bases and V by 6 bases; bases with no gene match: 14. This CDR3 is built from 16 residues. The CDR3 DNA follows: TGTGCCAGCAGGGTGACTAGCTATATTGGGAGAGAGACCCAGTACTTC. Translated, it gives CASRVTSYIGRETQYF.

The chain combines TRBV12-3 or TRBV12-4 with TRBJ1-4; D is ambiguous. The CDR3 length is 14 residues. The V end lost 5 bases, the J end lost 0 bases, and 7 bases lay between the germline ends. CDR3 sequence reads: CASSLFPTNEKLFF. The CDR3 coding sequence is TGTGCCAGCAGTCTATTTCCAACTAATGAAAAACTGTTTTTT.